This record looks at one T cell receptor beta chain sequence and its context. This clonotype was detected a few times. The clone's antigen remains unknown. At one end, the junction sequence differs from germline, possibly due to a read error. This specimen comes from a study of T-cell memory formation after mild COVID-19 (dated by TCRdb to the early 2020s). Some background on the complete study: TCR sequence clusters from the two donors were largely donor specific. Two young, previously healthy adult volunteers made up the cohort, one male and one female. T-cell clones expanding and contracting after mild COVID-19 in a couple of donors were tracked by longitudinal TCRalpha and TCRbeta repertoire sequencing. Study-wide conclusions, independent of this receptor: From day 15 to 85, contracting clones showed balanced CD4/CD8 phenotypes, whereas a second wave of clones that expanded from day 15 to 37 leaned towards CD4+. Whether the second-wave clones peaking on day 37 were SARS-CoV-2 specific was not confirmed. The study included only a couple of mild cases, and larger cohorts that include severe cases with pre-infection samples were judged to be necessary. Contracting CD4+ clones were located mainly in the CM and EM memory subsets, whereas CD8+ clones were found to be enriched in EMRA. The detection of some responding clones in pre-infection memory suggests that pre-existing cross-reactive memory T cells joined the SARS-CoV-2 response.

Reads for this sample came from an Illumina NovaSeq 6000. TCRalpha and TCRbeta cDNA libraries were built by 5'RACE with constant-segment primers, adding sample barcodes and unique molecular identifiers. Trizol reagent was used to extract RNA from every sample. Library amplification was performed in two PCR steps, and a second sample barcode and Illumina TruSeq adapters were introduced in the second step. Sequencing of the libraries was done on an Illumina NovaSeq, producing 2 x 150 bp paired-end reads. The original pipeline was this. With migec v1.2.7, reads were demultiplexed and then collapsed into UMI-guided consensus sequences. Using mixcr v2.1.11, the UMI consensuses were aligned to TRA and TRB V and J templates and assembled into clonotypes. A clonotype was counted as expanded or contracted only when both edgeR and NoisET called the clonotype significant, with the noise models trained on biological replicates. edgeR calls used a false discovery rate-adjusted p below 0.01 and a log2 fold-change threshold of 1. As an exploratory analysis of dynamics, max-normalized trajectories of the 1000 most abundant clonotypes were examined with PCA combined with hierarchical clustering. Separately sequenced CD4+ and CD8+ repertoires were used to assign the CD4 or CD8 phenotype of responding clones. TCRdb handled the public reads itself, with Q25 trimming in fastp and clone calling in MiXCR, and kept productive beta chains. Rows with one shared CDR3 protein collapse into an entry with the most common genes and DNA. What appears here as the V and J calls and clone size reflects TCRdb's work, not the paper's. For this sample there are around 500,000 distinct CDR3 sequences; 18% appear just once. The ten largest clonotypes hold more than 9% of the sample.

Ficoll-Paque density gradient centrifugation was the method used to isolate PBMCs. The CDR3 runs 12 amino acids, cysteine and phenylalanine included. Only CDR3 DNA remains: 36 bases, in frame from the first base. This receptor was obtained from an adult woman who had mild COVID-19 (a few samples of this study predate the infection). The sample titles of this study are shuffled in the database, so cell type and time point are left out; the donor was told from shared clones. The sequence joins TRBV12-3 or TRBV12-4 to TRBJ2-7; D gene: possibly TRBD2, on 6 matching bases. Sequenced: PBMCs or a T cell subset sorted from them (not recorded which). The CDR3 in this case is CASSPGTPRRDF. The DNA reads TGTGCCAGCAGCCCCGGGACTCCGAGAAGGGACTTC.